This TCR beta chain was retrieved from a study of blood T cell repertoires in COVID-19. The germline gives CDR1 MNHEY, CDR2 SVGAGI. The CDR3 spans 15 residues. The junction had 6 bases not matched to a gene; V was cut back by 6 bases and J by 0 bases. The protocol was immunoSEQ multiplex PCR, while the TCRdb copy is restricted to in-frame clones and leaves out a portion. This repertoire shows 250,000 or so clones, approximately 90% found once; its top ten account for over 4%. The specimen was PBMCs or T cells enriched from blood (not recorded which). The receptor was derived from a woman aged 30 to 39 with acute COVID-19. The chain employs TRBV6-5 and TRBJ2-7; 9 bases fit TRBD1. The CDR3 loop reads CASSLGTGSSYEQYF. Written as DNA, the CDR3 is TGTGCCAGCAGCCTCGGGACAGGGAGCTCCTACGAGCAGTACTTC.